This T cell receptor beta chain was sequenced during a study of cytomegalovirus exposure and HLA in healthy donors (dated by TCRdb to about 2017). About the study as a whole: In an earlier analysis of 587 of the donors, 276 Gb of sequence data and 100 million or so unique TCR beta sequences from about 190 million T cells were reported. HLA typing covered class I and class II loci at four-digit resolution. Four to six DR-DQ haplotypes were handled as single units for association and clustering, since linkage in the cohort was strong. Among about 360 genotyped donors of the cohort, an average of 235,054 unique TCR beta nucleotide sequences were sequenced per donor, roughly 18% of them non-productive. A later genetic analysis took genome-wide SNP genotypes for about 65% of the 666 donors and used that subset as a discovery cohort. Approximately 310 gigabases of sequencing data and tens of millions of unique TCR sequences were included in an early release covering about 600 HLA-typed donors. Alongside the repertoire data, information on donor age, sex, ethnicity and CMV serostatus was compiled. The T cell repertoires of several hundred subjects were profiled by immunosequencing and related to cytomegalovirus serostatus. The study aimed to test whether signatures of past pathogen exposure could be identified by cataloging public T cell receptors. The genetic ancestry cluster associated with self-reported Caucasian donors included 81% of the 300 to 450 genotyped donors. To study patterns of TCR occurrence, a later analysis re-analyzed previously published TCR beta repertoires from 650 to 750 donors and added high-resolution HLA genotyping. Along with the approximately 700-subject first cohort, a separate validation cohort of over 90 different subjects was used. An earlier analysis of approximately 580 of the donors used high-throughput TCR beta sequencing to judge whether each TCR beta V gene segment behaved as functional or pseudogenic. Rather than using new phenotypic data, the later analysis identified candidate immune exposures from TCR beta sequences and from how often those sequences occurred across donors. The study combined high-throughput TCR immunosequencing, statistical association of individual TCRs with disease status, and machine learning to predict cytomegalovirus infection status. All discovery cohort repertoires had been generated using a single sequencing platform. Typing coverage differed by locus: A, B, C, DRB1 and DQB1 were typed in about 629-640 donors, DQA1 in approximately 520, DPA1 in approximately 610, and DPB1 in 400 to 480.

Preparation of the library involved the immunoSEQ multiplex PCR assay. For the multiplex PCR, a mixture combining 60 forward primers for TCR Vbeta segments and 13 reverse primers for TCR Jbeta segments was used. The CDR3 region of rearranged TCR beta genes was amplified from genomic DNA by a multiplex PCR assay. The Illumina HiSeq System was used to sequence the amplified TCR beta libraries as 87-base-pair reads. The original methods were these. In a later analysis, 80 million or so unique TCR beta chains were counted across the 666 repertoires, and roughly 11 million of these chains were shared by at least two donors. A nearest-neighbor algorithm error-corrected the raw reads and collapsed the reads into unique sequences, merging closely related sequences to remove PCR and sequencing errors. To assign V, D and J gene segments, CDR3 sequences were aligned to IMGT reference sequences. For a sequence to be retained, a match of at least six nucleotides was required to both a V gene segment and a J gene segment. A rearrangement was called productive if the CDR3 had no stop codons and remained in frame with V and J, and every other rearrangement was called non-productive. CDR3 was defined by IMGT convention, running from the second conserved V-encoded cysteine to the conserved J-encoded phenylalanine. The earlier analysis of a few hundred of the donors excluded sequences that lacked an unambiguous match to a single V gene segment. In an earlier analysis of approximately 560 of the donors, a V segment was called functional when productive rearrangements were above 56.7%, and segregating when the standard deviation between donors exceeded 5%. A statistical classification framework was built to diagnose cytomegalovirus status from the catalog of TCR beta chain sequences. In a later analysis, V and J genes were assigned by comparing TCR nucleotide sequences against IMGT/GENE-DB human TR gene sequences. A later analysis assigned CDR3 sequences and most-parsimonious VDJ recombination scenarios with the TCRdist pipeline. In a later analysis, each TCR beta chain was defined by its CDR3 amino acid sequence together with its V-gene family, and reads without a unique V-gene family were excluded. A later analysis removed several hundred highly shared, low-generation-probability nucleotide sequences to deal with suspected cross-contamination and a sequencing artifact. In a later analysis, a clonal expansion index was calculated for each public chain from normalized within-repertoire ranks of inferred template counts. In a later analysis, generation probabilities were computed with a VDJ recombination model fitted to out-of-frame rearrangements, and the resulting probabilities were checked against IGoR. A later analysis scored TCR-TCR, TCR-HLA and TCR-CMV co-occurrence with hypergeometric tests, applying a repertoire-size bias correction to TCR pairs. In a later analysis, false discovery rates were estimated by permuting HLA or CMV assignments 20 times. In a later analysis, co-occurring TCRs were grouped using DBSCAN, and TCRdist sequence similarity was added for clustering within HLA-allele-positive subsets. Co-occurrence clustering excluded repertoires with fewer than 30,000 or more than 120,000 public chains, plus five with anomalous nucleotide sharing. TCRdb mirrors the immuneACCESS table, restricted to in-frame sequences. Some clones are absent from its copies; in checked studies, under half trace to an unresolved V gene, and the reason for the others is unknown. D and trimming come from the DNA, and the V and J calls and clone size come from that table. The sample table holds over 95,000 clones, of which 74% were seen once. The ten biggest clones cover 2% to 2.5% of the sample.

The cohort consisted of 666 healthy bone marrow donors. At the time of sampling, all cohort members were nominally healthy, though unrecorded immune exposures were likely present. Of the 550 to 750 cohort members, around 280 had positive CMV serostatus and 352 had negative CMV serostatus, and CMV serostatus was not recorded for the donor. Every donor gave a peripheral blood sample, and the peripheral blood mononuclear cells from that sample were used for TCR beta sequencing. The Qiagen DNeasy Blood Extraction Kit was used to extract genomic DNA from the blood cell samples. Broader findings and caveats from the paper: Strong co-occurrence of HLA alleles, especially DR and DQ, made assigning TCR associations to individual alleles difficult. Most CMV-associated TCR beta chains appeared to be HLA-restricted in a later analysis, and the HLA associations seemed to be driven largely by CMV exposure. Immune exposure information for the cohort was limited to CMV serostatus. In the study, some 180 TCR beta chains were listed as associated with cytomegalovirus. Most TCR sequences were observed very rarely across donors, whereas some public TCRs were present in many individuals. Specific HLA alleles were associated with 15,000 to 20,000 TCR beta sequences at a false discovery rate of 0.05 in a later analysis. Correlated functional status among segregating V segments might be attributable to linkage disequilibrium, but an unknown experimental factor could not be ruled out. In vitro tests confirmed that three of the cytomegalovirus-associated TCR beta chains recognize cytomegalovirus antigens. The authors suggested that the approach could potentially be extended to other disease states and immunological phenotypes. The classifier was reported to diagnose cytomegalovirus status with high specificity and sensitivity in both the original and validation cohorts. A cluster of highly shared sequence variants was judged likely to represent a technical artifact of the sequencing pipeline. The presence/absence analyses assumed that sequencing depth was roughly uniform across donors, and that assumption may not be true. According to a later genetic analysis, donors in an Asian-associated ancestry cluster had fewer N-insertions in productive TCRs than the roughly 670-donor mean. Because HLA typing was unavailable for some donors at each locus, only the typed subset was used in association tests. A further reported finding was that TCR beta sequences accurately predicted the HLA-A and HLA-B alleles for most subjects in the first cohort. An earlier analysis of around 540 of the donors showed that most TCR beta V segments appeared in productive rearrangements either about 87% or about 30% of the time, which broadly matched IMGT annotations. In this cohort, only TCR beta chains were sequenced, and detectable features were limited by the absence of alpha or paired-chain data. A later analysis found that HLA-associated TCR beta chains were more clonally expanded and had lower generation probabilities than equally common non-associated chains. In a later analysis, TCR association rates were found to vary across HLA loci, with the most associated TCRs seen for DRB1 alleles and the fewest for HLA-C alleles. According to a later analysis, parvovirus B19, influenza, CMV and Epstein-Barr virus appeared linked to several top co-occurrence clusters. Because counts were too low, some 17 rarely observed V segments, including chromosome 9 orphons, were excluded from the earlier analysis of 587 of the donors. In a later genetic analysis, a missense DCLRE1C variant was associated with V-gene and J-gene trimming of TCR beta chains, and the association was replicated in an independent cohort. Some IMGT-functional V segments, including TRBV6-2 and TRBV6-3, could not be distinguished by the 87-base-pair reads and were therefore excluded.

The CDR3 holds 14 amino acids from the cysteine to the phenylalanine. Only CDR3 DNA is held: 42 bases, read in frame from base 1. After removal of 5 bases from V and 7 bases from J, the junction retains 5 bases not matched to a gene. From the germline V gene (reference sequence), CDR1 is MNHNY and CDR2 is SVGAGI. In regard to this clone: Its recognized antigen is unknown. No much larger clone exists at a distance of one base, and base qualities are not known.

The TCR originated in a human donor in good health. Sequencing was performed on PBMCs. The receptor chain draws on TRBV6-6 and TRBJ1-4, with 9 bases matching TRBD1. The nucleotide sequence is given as TGTGCCAGCAGTAGGGACAGGGAATTTGAAAAACTGTTTTTT. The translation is CASSRDREFEKLFF.